This T cell receptor beta chain was profiled in a study of early T cells in non-severe SARS-CoV-2 infection. Study results and limitations: There was a bias toward anti-spike CD8 responses in VDJdb matching, which missed private and CD4 specificities.

Unique molecular identifiers tagged individual cDNA molecules. MiXCR, run by TCRdb on the 5' RACE reads, gives a single entry per CDR3 protein. The data contain tens of thousands of distinct CDR3 sequences, more than 8.5% of them singletons. This clonotype was counted between two and nine times. What it binds is not known. Per the germline V gene, CDR1 is SQVTM and CDR2 is ANQGSEA. The CDR3 loop spans 18 amino acids. Germline trimming cut 1 base from V and 0 bases from J; bases unmatched to any gene: 4. Source material: whole blood. The rearrangement links TRBV29-1 to TRBJ2-1; 15 bases are shared with TRBD2. The sequence was obtained from an adult who was a healthcare worker with PCR-confirmed SARS-CoV-2 infection or an uninfected control (not recorded which). CDR3 sequence: CSVEGTSGRDFSYNEQFF. The DNA for the CDR3 is TGCAGCGTTGAAGGGACTAGCGGGAGGGATTTCTCCTACAATGAGCAGTTCTTC.